Shown below are 23 T cell receptor beta chains from a single sample sequenced in a study of PD-1 blockade in classical Hodgkin lymphoma. Brentuximab vedotin exposure varied among the patients, all of whom had relapsed after autologous stem cell transplantation. Profiled with immunoSEQ multiplex PCR; TCRdb holds only in-frame clones, not every one. Here the sample spans about 36,000 clones, around 63% being singletons. Sequenced here: peripheral blood mononuclear cells (PBMCs), sampled before the second cycle of nivolumab. Receptors originate from a human donor with classical Hodgkin lymphoma.

The V and J genes are TRBV2 and TRBJ1-2, with TRBD1 matching over 7 bases. Germline V gene lookup returns CDR1 SNHLY and CDR2 FYNNEI. The CDR3 sequence is 13 residues long. Trimming removed 8 bases from V and 4 bases from J; junction bases left unmatched: 7. The DNA for the CDR3 is TGTGCCAGCCCGACAGGGTCGTCCTATGGCTACACCTTC. Translated: CASPTGSSYGYTF. The whole variable domain, remainder taken from reference TRBV2 and TRBJ1-2, is EPEVTQTPSHQVTQMGQEVILRCVPISNHLYFYWYRQILGQKVEFLVSFYNNEISEKSEIFDDQFSVERPDGSNFTLKIRSTKLEDSAMYFCASPTGSSYGYTFGSGTRLTVV.

This clone was seen only a few times. The V and J genes are TRBV7-2 and TRBJ1-3; D perhaps matches TRBD1 (5 bases). CDR1 is SGHTA and CDR2 is FQGNSA in the germline V gene. CDR3 length equals 14 residues. Trimming took off 4 bases at V and 5 bases at J, with 12 bases between the two ends. The CDR3 DNA follows: TGTGCCAGCAGCTATCAGGGCGGAAGAAACACCATATATTTT. Its translation is CASSYQGGRNTIYF.

The V and J genes are TRBV2 and TRBJ2-2, with a possible D match to TRBD2 (6 bases). Germline CDR1 is SNHLY and CDR2 is FYNNEI. Trimming took off 6 bases at V and 2 bases at J, with 10 bases between the two ends. This CDR3 comprises 14 residues. CDR3 protein: CASSREQNTGELFF. The DNA of the CDR3 is TGTGCCAGCAGCCGGGAGCAAAACACCGGGGAGCTGTTTTTT. Together with reference TRBV2 and TRBJ2-2, the CDR3 gives the full variable domain: EPEVTQTPSHQVTQMGQEVILRCVPISNHLYFYWYRQILGQKVEFLVSFYNNEISEKSEIFDDQFSVERPDGSNFTLKIRSTKLEDSAMYFCASSREQNTGELFFGEGSRLTVL.

The V and J genes are TRBV28 and TRBJ1-5; D gene ambiguous. The CDR3 totals 13 residues. V was pared by 8 bases and J by 0 bases, with 8 bases between. Germline V gene sequence: CDR1 MDHEN, CDR2 SYDVKM. CDR3 sequence: CASYVDSNQPQHF. In nucleotides, the CDR3 is TGTGCCAGCTACGTAGATAGCAATCAGCCCCAGCATTTT.

This clone counts as medium-sized. The rearrangement uses TRBV10-3 and TRBJ1-5; 9 bases are shared with TRBD1. J gave up 2 bases and V 10 bases, and 9 bases lay outside the gene matches. The CDR3 covers 15 residues. From germline, CDR1 is ENHRY and CDR2 SYGVKD. The DNA of the CDR3 is TGTGCCACGTTGGGACAGGGACAGGGCAATCAGCCCCAGCATTTT. Amino acids: CATLGQGQGNQPQHF.

In the case of this clone: One end of the junction varies from germline; a read error may be responsible. The sample carries other DNA sequences with the same CDR3. The chain has TRBV10-3 and TRBJ1-1; D unclear. This CDR3 is built from 13 residues. The germline V gene encodes CDR1 ENHRY and CDR2 SYGVKD. CDR3 nucleotides: TGCGCCATCAACACGGCGATGAACACTGAAGCTTTCTTT. Translation gives CAINTAMNTEAFF.

The chain recombines TRBV19 with TRBJ2-5; 7 bases line up with TRBD1. CDR3 size: 15 residues. Germline CDR1 is LNHDA and CDR2 is SQIVND (reference sequence). V lost 4 bases and J lost 1; bases outside the gene matches: 6. The CDR3 DNA is TGTGCCAGTAGTACCGGGACAGCAATCCAAGAGACCCAGTACTTC. Translation: CASSTGTAIQETQYF.

The chain combines TRBV6-5 with TRBJ2-1; D is perhaps TRBD1 or TRBD2 (5 bases each). The germline CDR1 and CDR2 sequences are MNHEY and SVGAGI. V dropped 2 bases and J dropped 2 bases, with 13 bases sitting between them. The CDR3 extends over 16 amino acids. In DNA form, the CDR3 reads TGTGCCAGCAGTTACACTATAGTGGGACCCTACAATGAGCAGTTCTTC. Amino acid sequence: CASSYTIVGPYNEQFF.

The rearrangement uses TRBV5-1 and TRBJ1-6, with 9 bases fitting TRBD1. CDR3 length equals 15 residues. Looked up from germline, CDR1 is SGHRS and CDR2 is YFSETQ. V lost 4 bases and J lost 8; bases outside the gene matches: 7. The CDR3 DNA reads TGCGCCAGCAGCGTCGGACAGGGGAGGTATTCACCCCTCCACTTT. The encoded protein is CASSVGQGRYSPLHF.

V and J are TRBV7-2 and TRBJ2-3, with D possibly TRBD1 on 6 matching bases. V lost 5 bases and J lost 6, with 18 bases in between. This CDR3 has 15 amino acids. CDR1 and CDR2 (germline): SGHTA, FQGNSA. The CDR3 spells CASSARFAGADTQYF. In nucleotides, the CDR3 is TGTGCCAGCAGCGCTAGATTTGCAGGGGCTGATACGCAGTATTTT.

V gene TRBV28 combines with J gene TRBJ2-7, with TRBD1 matching over 7 bases. The CDR3 length is 14 residues. V shed 7 bases and J 0 bases; nucleotides not matched to a gene: 6. CDR1 and CDR2 from the germline V gene are MDHEN and SYDVKM. CDR3 nucleotide sequence: TGTGCCAGCATCAAAGGGGGCACCTCCTACGAGCAGTACTTC. Translation gives CASIKGGTSYEQYF. Based on the CDR3 plus reference TRBV28 and TRBJ2-7, the full variable domain is DVKVTQSSRYLVKRTGEKVFLECVQDMDHENMFWYRQDPGLGLRLIYFSYDVKMKEKGDIPEGYSVSREKKERFSLILESASTNQTSMYLCASIKGGTSYEQYFGPGTRLTVT.

A single count supports this clone. This chain joins TRBV2 and TRBJ2-1; TRBD2 matches 8 bases. This CDR3 spans 15 amino acids. With V trimmed by 7 bases and J by 3 bases, 8 bases remained unmatched. Germline CDR1 and CDR2: SNHLY and FYNNEI. The CDR3: CASTLMGLDYNEQFF. CDR3 DNA: TGTGCCAGCACCCTGATGGGACTAGACTACAATGAGCAGTTCTTC.

V usage is TRBV7-2 and J usage is TRBJ2-2; 7 bases match TRBD2. V shed 6 bases and J 3 bases; nucleotides not matched to a gene: 10. The CDR3 covers 16 residues. In germline, CDR1 is SGHTA, CDR2 FQGNSA. The CDR3: CASRESSGRYTGELFF. In DNA, the CDR3 is TGTGCCAGCAGGGAGTCTAGCGGAAGATACACCGGGGAGCTGTTTTTT.

The chain links TRBV6-5 to TRBJ2-7; the D gene is possibly TRBD1 (6 bases). V was cut by 6 bases and J by 3 bases, with 18 bases left in between. The CDR3 sequence is 15 residues long. Looked up from germline, CDR1 is MNHEY and CDR2 is SVGAGI. CDR3 loop: CASSQGPRRGYEQYF. CDR3 nucleotides: TGTGCCAGCAGCCAGGGGCCCCGCAGGGGCTACGAGCAGTACTTC.

The chain recombines TRBV19 with TRBJ1-5; D is ambiguous. The CDR3 extends over 14 amino acids. Trimming stripped 6 bases from V and 4 bases from J, with 13 bases between. CDR1 and CDR2 (germline): LNHDA, SQIVND (reference sequence). CDR3 sequence (DNA): TGTGCCAGTAGCGTCTTTGGAGGAAATCAGCCCCAGCATTTT. Residues: CASSVFGGNQPQHF.

By its share, this clone is medium-sized. J is TRBJ1-1 and V is TRBV7-9; TRBD1 aligns across 7 bases. V lost 9 bases, J lost 8 bases, and 12 bases stayed unmatched. This CDR3 comprises 13 residues. Germline CDR1 SEHNR, CDR2 FQNEAQ (reference sequence). CDR3 in amino acids: CASGRRGSREAFF. The CDR3 coding sequence is TGTGCCAGTGGGCGCAGGGGGTCTCGGGAAGCTTTCTTT.

The table lists this clone with a few counts. This rearrangement joins TRBV4-3 to TRBJ2-5; no definite D call. Trimming pared 1 base from V and 2 bases from J, leaving 11 bases between. Per germline, CDR1 LGHNA and CDR2 YSLEER. This CDR3 spans 15 amino acids. CDR3 protein: CASSQVYASQETQYF. As DNA, the CDR3 is TGCGCCAGCAGCCAAGTCTATGCCAGTCAAGAGACCCAGTACTTC.

This chain links TRBV28 with TRBJ2-5; 7 nucleotides agree with TRBD1. The CDR3 loop spans 12 amino acids. Germline V gene sequence: CDR1 MDHEN, CDR2 SYDVKM. V shed 6 bases, J shed 7 bases, and the junction held 5 bases outside the gene matches. The CDR3 DNA follows: TGTGCCAGCAGACCCCCAGGGGGGACCCAGTACTTC. Translated, it gives CASRPPGGTQYF.

There are a few counts of this clone. The rearrangement uses TRBV7-2 and TRBJ1-2, with D perhaps matching TRBD1 (5 bases). The CDR3 has 15 amino acids. Germline loops: CDR1 SGHTA, CDR2 FQGNSA. Between the trimmed V and J ends, which lost 4 bases and 4 bases, there was a span of 16 bases. This CDR3 reads CASSSMGVPGYGYTF. As DNA, the CDR3 is TGTGCCAGCAGCTCAATGGGGGTCCCGGGCTATGGCTACACCTTC.

V gene TRBV7-9 combines with J gene TRBJ2-7; D call uncertain. Germline lookup yields CDR1 SEHNR and CDR2 FQNEAQ (reference sequence). Trimming removed 1 base at V and 6 bases at J, with 7 bases between. The CDR3 loop spans 12 amino acids. In DNA form, the CDR3 reads TGTGCCAGCAGCTTAGAAGTCGGCGAGCAGTACTTC. It specifies CASSLEVGEQYF.

The chain joins TRBV29-1 to TRBJ2-3, with 10 bases fitting TRBD2. The CDR3 is 17 residues long. Germline loops: CDR1 SQVTM, CDR2 ANQGSEA. The J segment lost 2 bases and the V segment lost 4 bases, leaving 12 bases of the junction unmatched. CDR3 in DNA: TGCAGCGTTGTCAGTCTAGCGGGGGCCCTCGCCACAGATACGCAGTATTTT. Amino acid sequence: CSVVSLAGALATDTQYF.

This rearrangement joins TRBV4-2 to TRBJ2-4; the D is unclear. V was trimmed by 1 base and J by 3 bases, leaving 7 bases between them. The CDR3 is 14 residues long. In germline, CDR1 is LGHNA, CDR2 YNFKEQ. CDR3 residues: CASSQVAGKNIQYF. The CDR3, as DNA: TGTGCCAGCAGCCAAGTGGCCGGCAAAAACATTCAGTACTTC.

This clone was detected only once. V gene TRBV4-1 combines with J gene TRBJ1-2, with no clear D. Germline CDR1 and CDR2: MGHRA and YSYEKL. Trimming stripped 2 bases from V and 4 bases from J, with 17 bases between. This CDR3 is built from 16 residues. The CDR3 sequence: CASSQYPTLVAYGYTF. In nucleotides, the CDR3 is TGCGCCAGCAGCCAATACCCGACACTGGTGGCCTATGGCTACACCTTC.